This section outlines one TCR beta chain sequence together with its context. Its antigen remains unidentified. The source of the sample is a study of shared clonotypes between healthy human individuals. Germline CDR1 reads SNHLY; CDR2 reads FYNNEI. Trimming left V 3 bases short and J 14 bases short, with 14 bases between. The CDR3 has 12 residues. In the original processing: ImmunoSEQ gave junction-only sequences without quality scores, so filtering differed. TCRdb's copy holds only in-frame clones and misses some; the assay was immunoSEQ multiplex PCR. V and J calls plus clone size are reproduced from that table; the DNA served to infer D and trimming. Among roughly 2,300,000 clones listed, 85% to 95% were seen once. Study findings and constraints: Between a handful of donors, naive CD4 clonotypes were shared at a level of approximately 5%.

V and J are TRBV2 and TRBJ2-1; no clear D. The material sequenced was naive CD4+ T cells from PBMCs. Subset defined: CD45RA+ positively selected. The clonotype originates from a young man in good health. Some clones in this sample may be carry-over from other donors' samples. The CDR3 region has the DNA TGTGCCAGCAGTGACTTTGACATTTTGAAGTTCTTC. Its protein product is CASSDFDILKFF.